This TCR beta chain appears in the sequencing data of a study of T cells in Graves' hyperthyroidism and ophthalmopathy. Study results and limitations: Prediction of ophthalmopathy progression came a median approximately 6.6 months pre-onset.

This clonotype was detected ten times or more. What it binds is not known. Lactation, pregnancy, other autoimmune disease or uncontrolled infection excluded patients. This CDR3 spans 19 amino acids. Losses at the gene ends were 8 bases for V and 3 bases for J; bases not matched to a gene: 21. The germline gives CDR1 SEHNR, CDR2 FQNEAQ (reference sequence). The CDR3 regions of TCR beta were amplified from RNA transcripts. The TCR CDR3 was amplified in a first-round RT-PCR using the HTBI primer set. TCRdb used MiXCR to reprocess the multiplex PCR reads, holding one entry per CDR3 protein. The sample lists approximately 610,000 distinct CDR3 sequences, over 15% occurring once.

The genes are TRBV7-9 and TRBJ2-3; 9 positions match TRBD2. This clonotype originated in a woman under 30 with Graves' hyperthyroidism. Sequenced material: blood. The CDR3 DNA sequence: TGTGCCAGCTATTACCGTCTGATCGGGACTAGCAAACAAACAGATACGCAGTATTTT. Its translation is CASYYRLIGTSKQTDTQYF. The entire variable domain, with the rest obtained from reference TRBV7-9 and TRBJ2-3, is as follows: DTGVSQNPRHKITKRGQNVTFRCDPISEHNRLYWYRQTLGQGPEFLTYFQNEAQLEKSRLLSDRFSAERPKGSFSTLEIQRTEQGDSAMYLCASYYRLIGTSKQTDTQYFGPGTRLTVL.